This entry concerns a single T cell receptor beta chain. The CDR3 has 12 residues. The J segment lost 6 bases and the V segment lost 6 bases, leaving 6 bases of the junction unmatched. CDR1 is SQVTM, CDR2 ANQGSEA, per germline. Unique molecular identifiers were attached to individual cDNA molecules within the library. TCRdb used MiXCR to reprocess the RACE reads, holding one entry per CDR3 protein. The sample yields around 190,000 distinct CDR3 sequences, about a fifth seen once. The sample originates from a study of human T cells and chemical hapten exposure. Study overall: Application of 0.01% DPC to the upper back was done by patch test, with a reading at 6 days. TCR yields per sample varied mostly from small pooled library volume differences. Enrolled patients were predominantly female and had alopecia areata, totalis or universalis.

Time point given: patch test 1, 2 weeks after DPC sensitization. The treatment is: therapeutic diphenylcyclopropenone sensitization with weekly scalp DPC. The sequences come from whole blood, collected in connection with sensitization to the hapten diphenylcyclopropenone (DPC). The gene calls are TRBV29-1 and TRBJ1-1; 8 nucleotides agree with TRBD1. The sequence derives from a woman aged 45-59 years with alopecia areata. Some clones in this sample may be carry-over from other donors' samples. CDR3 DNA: TGCAGCGTCCGACAGGGGTTAGCTGAAGCTTTCTTT. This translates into CSVRQGLAEAFF.